The table lists the clone carrying this T cell receptor beta chain with many counts. Its antigen is as yet unknown. TCRdb reanalysed the reads using MiXCR and keeps one entry per CDR3 protein. The sample lists tens of thousands of distinct CDR3 sequences, around 21% occurring once. The data were obtained in a study of type 1 regulatory T cells. Study context: T-allo10 is a Tr1-enriched, alloantigen-specific CD4 T cell product made in vitro.

Trimming stripped 0 bases from V and 5 bases from J, with 9 bases between. The CDR3 is made up of 14 amino acids. Germline V lookup: CDR1 SGHRS, CDR2 YFSETQ. Study-level points and caveats: Type 1 regulatory T cells had a more restricted TCR repertoire than non-type 1 regulatory T cells.

The chain carries TRBV5-1 and TRBJ2-1; D not certain. Sequencing was carried out using cultured type 1 regulatory T (Tr1) cells, either the whole culture or a sorted fraction (not recorded which). This receptor was taken from a human donor in good health. The CDR3 nucleotides are TGCGCCAGCAGCTTGGCCGGGCCCCACAATGAGCAGTTCTTC. It translates to CASSLAGPHNEQFF.